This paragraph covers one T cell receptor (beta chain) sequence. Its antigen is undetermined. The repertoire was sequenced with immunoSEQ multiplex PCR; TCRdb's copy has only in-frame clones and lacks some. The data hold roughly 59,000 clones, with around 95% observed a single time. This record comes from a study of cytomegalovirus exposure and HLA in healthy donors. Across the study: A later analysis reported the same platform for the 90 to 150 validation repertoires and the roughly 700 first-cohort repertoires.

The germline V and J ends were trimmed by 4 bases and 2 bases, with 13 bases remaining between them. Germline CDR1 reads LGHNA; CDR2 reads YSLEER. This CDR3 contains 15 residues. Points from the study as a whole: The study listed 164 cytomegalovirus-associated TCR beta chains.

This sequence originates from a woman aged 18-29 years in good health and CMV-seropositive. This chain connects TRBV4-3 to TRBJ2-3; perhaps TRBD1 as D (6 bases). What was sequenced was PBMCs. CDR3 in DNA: TGCGCCAGCAGCCGGTTCAGGGGTAACACAGATACGCAGTATTTT. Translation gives CASSRFRGNTDTQYF.